These 17 T cell receptor beta chains share one sample of origin, sequenced in a study of T cell changes during pregnancy in multiple sclerosis. Sequencing used immunoSEQ multiplex PCR; TCRdb keeps in-frame clones, though not all of them. The sample records about 46,000 clones, around 90% being singletons. The material sequenced was CD8+ T cells from peripheral blood mononuclear cells, taken after pregnancy. The receptors here all came from a female donor with multiple sclerosis, enrolled in a pregnancy study.

V usage is TRBV4-3 and J usage is TRBJ1-3, with D possibly TRBD1 on 6 matching bases. This CDR3 comprises 17 residues. Deletions cut 2 bases from V and 0 bases from J, with 14 bases between. Germline V gene data show CDR1 as LGHNA and CDR2 as YSLEER. DNA of the CDR3: TGCGCCAGCAGCCAATGGGAGGGACATGACTCTGGAAACACCATATATTTT. This sequence encodes CASSQWEGHDSGNTIYF.

This clone was recorded only once. The V gene is TRBV9, the J gene TRBJ2-7; perhaps TRBD2 as D (5 bases). V was shortened by 1 base and J by 3 bases, with 11 bases between the two germline ends. This CDR3 comprises 14 residues. The V gene's germline CDR1 is SGDLS and CDR2 YYNGEE. CDR3 in amino acids: CASSVSGNDYEQYF. The CDR3 DNA reads TGTGCCAGCAGCGTATCCGGGAATGACTACGAGCAGTACTTC.

This clone was counted a single time. The chain links TRBV6-5 to TRBJ1-2; 11 bases fit TRBD1. Germline-derived CDR1 and CDR2 are MNHEY and SVGAGI. There are 14 residues in the CDR3. V shed 5 bases, J shed 7 bases, and the junction held 6 bases outside the gene matches. CDR3 DNA sequence: TGTGCCAGCAGTCCCGGACAGGGGGCGTCTGGCTACACCTTC. It yields the protein CASSPGQGASGYTF.

This clone came up once. The V gene is TRBV19, the J gene TRBJ1-2; D ambiguous. V was trimmed by 0 bases and J by 4 bases, leaving 6 bases between them. The CDR3 consists of 13 residues. Germline CDR1 and CDR2: LNHDA and SQIVND (reference sequence). The CDR3 reads CASSIDNFYGYTF. The CDR3 nucleotides are TGTGCCAGTAGTATAGACAACTTCTATGGCTACACCTTC.

This CDR3 is CASSQSPGQGGEKLFF. In nucleotides, the CDR3 is TGCGCCAGCAGTCAATCTCCGGGACAGGGTGGCGAAAAACTGTTTTTT. The genes are TRBV23-1 and TRBJ1-4, with 9 bases lining up with TRBD1. TRBV23-1 is an ORF, and what it does is uncertain. CDR3 size: 16 residues. The trim removed 0 bases at V and 8 bases at J, leaving 7 bases unmatched.

This clone appeared once. The chain employs TRBV6-1 and TRBJ1-1; perhaps TRBD1 as D (6 bases). Germline CDR1 MNHNS, CDR2 SASEGT. Trimming stripped 3 bases from V and 8 bases from J, with 16 bases between. The CDR3 consists of 14 residues. The CDR3: CASSDLEQGWEAFF. The CDR3 DNA follows: TGTGCCAGCAGTGATTTGGAGCAGGGGTGGGAAGCTTTCTTT.

The chain joins TRBV7-8 to TRBJ2-1; possible D gene TRBD1, 6 bases. The CDR3 runs 11 residues. V lost 3 bases and J 15 bases, leaving 12 bases between the germline ends. CDR1 is SGHVS and CDR2 is FQNEAQ in the germline V gene. The CDR3 here is CASSLGAPPFF. The CDR3 nucleotides are TGTGCCAGCAGCTTGGGGGCACCACCGTTCTTC.

For this clone: The sample contains more than one DNA sequence encoding this CDR3. V is TRBV19 and J is TRBJ1-1; 7 bases match TRBD1. CDR1 is LNHDA and CDR2 is SQIVND in the germline V gene (reference sequence). The CDR3 is made up of 13 amino acids. V shed 1 base, J shed 4 bases, and the junction held 0 bases outside the gene matches. CDR3 amino acids: CASSIGQGTEAFF. The DNA of the CDR3 is TGTGCCAGTAGTATAGGACAGGGCACTGAAGCTTTCTTT. Filled out from reference TRBV19 and TRBJ1-1, the complete variable domain reads DGGITQSPKYLFRKEGQNVTLSCEQNLNHDAMYWYRQDPGQGLRLIYYSQIVNDFQKGDIAEGYSVSREKKESFPLTVTSAQKNPTAFYLCASSIGQGTEAFFGQGTRLTVV.

The chain links TRBV4-1 to TRBJ2-1; a possible D gene is TRBD2 (5 bases). The CDR3 contains 15 residues. Looked up from germline, CDR1 is MGHRA and CDR2 is YSYEKL. Deletions cut 6 bases from V and 5 bases from J, with 17 bases between. DNA of the CDR3: TGCGCCAGCAGTGAAACCAAACTAGAAAACAATGAGCAGTTCTTC. This sequence encodes CASSETKLENNEQFF.

In its sample, this clone was seen a few times. The rearrangement links TRBV7-9 to TRBJ2-5; 13 bases map to TRBD2. This CDR3 has 16 amino acids. Germline V gene sequence: CDR1 SEHNR, CDR2 FQNEAQ (reference sequence). The trim removed 5 bases at V and 6 bases at J, leaving 9 bases unmatched. The CDR3 protein is CASSPSGTSGTKTQYF. The CDR3 DNA follows: TGTGCCAGCAGCCCGTCCGGGACTAGCGGGACTAAGACCCAGTACTTC. Looking up the rest from reference TRBV7-9 and TRBJ2-5 gives the full variable domain: DTGVSQNPRHKITKRGQNVTFRCDPISEHNRLYWYRQTLGQGPEFLTYFQNEAQLEKSRLLSDRFSAERPKGSFSTLEIQRTEQGDSAMYLCASSPSGTSGTKTQYFGPGTRLLVL.

The chain recombines TRBV6-5 with TRBJ1-5, with TRBD1 identical over 8 bases. The germline V gene has CDR1 MNHEY and CDR2 SVGAGI. Unmatched junction bases numbered 6, after V lost 6 bases and J lost 5 bases. The CDR3 length is 14 residues. CDR3 loop: CASRSTGDDQPQHF. CDR3 coding DNA: TGTGCCAGCAGGTCGACAGGGGATGATCAGCCCCAGCATTTT.

The chain recombines TRBV27 with TRBJ2-1; D is undetermined. Germline V lookup: CDR1 MNHEY, CDR2 SMNVEV (reference sequence). V was trimmed by 2 bases and J by 6 bases, leaving 14 bases between them. The CDR3 is 15 amino acids. The CDR3 DNA reads as TGTGCCAGCAGTTTAGGATCCCCAGGTACCAATGAGCAGTTCTTC. Protein sequence: CASSLGSPGTNEQFF.

This clone occurred once. V is TRBV4-1 and J is TRBJ1-1, with D tentatively TRBD1 (6 bases). Germline CDR1 MGHRA, CDR2 YSYEKL. This CDR3 region has 15 residues. Between the trimmed V and J ends, which lost 3 bases and 4 bases, there was a span of 15 bases. The CDR3 nucleotides are TGCGCCAGCAGCCAGGAACAGGGCATGGGCACTGAAGCTTTCTTT. Translated, it gives CASSQEQGMGTEAFF.

V gene TRBV5-5 combines with J gene TRBJ2-7, with D uncertain. Trimming stripped 1 base from V and 5 bases from J, with 4 bases between. The CDR3 runs 11 residues. Germline V lookup: CDR1 SGHKS, CDR2 YYEKEE (reference sequence). The CDR3 coding sequence is TGTGCCAGCAGCTTGTCGGACGAGCAGTACTTC. Protein: CASSLSDEQYF.

The chain recombines TRBV4-1 with TRBJ2-7, with a tentative D call TRBD1 (5 bases). The V and J ends lost 0 bases and 4 bases respectively, with 16 bases between them. CDR1 MGHRA and CDR2 YSYEKL come from the germline V gene. The CDR3 is 16 amino acids. CDR3 sequence (DNA): TGCGCCAGCAGCCAAGATGACGCGTTAAAGGGGTACGAGCAGTACTTC. This sequence encodes CASSQDDALKGYEQYF.

The chain employs TRBV6-1 and TRBJ1-1; D uncertain. Between the trimmed V and J ends, which lost 4 bases and 8 bases, there was a span of 11 bases. Germline CDR1 reads MNHNS; CDR2 reads SASEGT. CDR3 length: 12 residues. CDR3 sequence reads: CASSGATKEAFF. CDR3 nucleotide sequence: TGTGCCAGCAGTGGGGCAACCAAAGAAGCTTTCTTT.

This chain links TRBV7-9 with TRBJ2-7; TRBD2 aligns across 14 bases. The CDR3 has 16 amino acids. Unmatched junction bases numbered 5, after V lost 5 bases and J lost 2 bases. Germline assignment: CDR1 SEHNR and CDR2 FQNEAQ (reference sequence). Here the CDR3 reads CASSDVTSGRAYEQYF. CDR3 DNA sequence: TGTGCCAGCAGCGATGTGACTAGCGGGAGGGCCTACGAGCAGTACTTC.